This record concerns one TCR beta chain sequence. The target antigen is unknown. The authors ran the assay at deep level. Repertoires were generated with immunoSEQ multiplex PCR, while TCRdb's copy carries only in-frame clones and drops some. The repertoire holds 2 million to 3 million clones, 93% seen once, with more than 0.35% in the top ten. This sample stems from a study of shared clonotypes between healthy human individuals. About the study: There were three CD4 naive, three CD4 memory, two CD8 naive and one CD8 memory plates per donor. Overall study findings and caveats: Among donors, the sharing of clonotypes was expected to be influenced by sequencing depth.

The specimen was naive CD4+ T cells from PBMCs. Subset indicated: CD45RA+ positively selected. This TCR derives from a man aged 18 to 30 in good health. Some clones in this sample may be carry-over from other donors' samples.

The CDR3 here is CAWSTSGYEQYF. The CDR3 region has the DNA TGTGCCTGGAGTACCTCGGGCTACGAGCAGTACTTC. This chain joins TRBV30 and TRBJ2-5; D is ambiguous. Matching the DNA end better, TRBJ2-7 makes the J call doubtful. Germline V gene lookup returns CDR1 GTSNPN and CDR2 SVGIG (reference sequence). The CDR3 has 12 amino acids.